This T cell receptor beta chain was observed in a study of blood T cell repertoires in COVID-19. With V trimmed by 2 bases and J by 7 bases, 7 bases remained unmatched. CDR1 and CDR2 from the germline V gene are MGHRA and YSYEKL. CDR3 size: 15 residues. Produced via immunoSEQ multiplex PCR; TCRdb's table is partial and in-frame only. This sample has 400,000 to 550,000 clones, with around 89% found just once. This clone was detected a few times. Sequenced material: peripheral blood. This TCR derives from a woman aged 25-40 years with acute or convalescent COVID-19. The rearrangement links TRBV4-1 to TRBJ2-2, with 7 bases matching TRBD1. CDR3 DNA: TGCGCCAGCAGCCAACCACAGGGGTTTGTCGGGGAGCTGTTTTTT. Its translation is CASSQPQGFVGELFF.